Presented here are 21 T cell receptor beta chains from one specimen sequenced in a study of blood T cell repertoires in COVID-19. The assay was immunoSEQ multiplex PCR, and TCRdb's table has in-frame clones only and misses some. The sample carries some 240,000 clones, roughly 85% recorded once. What was sequenced was peripheral blood. The receptors originated from a woman aged 70-85 years with COVID-19, enrolled during active disease.

The gene calls are TRBV14 and TRBJ2-5; unclear D gene. Germline V gives CDR1 SGHDN, CDR2 FVKESK. The CDR3 is 11 residues long. Trimming left V 4 bases short and J 5 bases short, with 5 bases between. This chain's CDR3 is CASSLVETQYF. The DNA of the CDR3 is TGTGCCAGCAGCCTCGTCGAGACCCAGTACTTC.

This chain uses TRBV10-3 with TRBJ1-6; possible D gene TRBD1, 6 bases. CDR1 and CDR2 (germline): ENHRY, SYGVKD. Trimming shortened V by 0 bases and J by 9 bases, and 12 bases separated the two germline ends. The CDR3 covers 15 residues. The CDR3, as DNA: TGTGCCATCAGTGAGTCAAACAGGGTTAGTTCACCCCTCCACTTT. Its protein is CAISESNRVSSPLHF.

CDR3 in amino acids: CASRGQGSEITEAFF. The DNA of the CDR3 is TGTGCCAGTAGAGGACAGGGTTCGGAAATAACTGAAGCTTTCTTT. V usage is TRBV19 and J usage is TRBJ1-1; 8 bases align to TRBD1. Germline CDR1 and CDR2: LNHDA and SQIVND (reference sequence). The CDR3 consists of 15 residues. Trimming cost V 6 bases and J 5 bases; bases outside gene matches: 11.

This sequence joins TRBV24-1 and TRBJ2-3; tentative D call: TRBD1 (6 bases). From germline, CDR1 is KGHDR and CDR2 SFDVKD. This CDR3 contains 16 residues. Trimming removed 0 bases from V and 0 bases from J, with 9 bases in between. Here the CDR3 DNA reads TGTGCCACCAGTGATTTGAGGCAGGGGAGCACAGATACGCAGTATTTT. The encoded protein is CATSDLRQGSTDTQYF.

This clone came up once. The rearrangement joins TRBV6-5 to TRBJ1-1; D call uncertain. The ends were cut back, 0 bases at V and 0 bases at J, with 8 bases in the middle. Germline loops: CDR1 MNHEY, CDR2 SVGAGI. The CDR3 length is 15 residues. Here the CDR3 reads CASSYSMAVNTEAFF. The DNA of the CDR3 is TGTGCCAGCAGTTACTCGATGGCAGTGAACACTGAAGCTTTCTTT.

The rearrangement links TRBV12-5 to TRBJ2-6, with 9 nucleotides matching TRBD1. Germline V gene sequence: CDR1 LGHNT, CDR2 FRNRAP. Trimming cost V 3 bases and J 4 bases; bases outside gene matches: 10. The CDR3 contains 18 residues. The CDR3 coding sequence is TGTGCTAGTGGTTTAGGACAGGGGCCCGCAGGGGGGGCCAACGTCCTGACTTTC. The encoded protein is CASGLGQGPAGGANVLTF. The whole variable domain, filled in from reference TRBV12-5 and TRBJ2-6, reads DARVTQTPRHKVTEMGQEVTMRCQPILGHNTVFWYRQTMMQGLELLAYFRNRAPLDDSGMPKDRFSAEMPDATLATLKIQPSEPRDSAVYFCASGLGQGPAGGANVLTFGAGSRLTVL.

The table lists this clone with a count of one. V gene TRBV7-2 combines with J gene TRBJ2-5; weak D call: TRBD1 (6 bases). With 5 bases removed from V and 4 bases from J, the gap between germline ends came to 14 bases. Germline CDR1 is SGHTA and CDR2 is FQGNSA. The CDR3 length is 14 residues. The DNA for the CDR3 is TGTGCCAGCAGCGTAAGGACAGCTTCAGAGACCCAGTACTTC. As protein: CASSVRTASETQYF.

This sequence joins TRBV21-1 and TRBJ1-6. TRBV21-1 is classified as a pseudogene. There are 9 residues in the CDR3. The CDR3 DNA reads TGTGCCAGCATTAGCGAGTTCGACTTT. Translated, it gives CASISEFDF.

The gene calls are TRBV18 and TRBJ1-1, with TRBD1 matching 9 bases. CDR1 is KGHSH, CDR2 LQKENI, per germline. After removal of 6 bases from V and 6 bases from J, the junction contained 5 bases not matched to a gene. CDR3 length: 13 residues. CDR3 DNA: TGTGCCAGCTCTTTGGACAGGGGCGCTGAAGCTTTCTTT. Protein sequence: CASSLDRGAEAFF.

The chain has TRBV7-2 and TRBJ2-1; a weak D match, TRBD2 (6 bases). The germline V and J ends were trimmed by 1 base and 7 bases, with 11 bases remaining between them. Germline-derived CDR1 and CDR2 are SGHTA and FQGNSA. This CDR3 region has 14 residues. CDR3 residues: CASSLVPLANEQFF. CDR3 sequence (DNA): TGTGCCAGCAGCTTAGTTCCCCTAGCGAATGAGCAGTTCTTC.

This chain connects TRBV4-2 to TRBJ2-5; perhaps TRBD1 as D (5 bases). CDR1 is LGHNA and CDR2 is YNFKEQ in the germline V gene. Deletions cut 4 bases from V and 2 bases from J, with 14 bases between. The CDR3 consists of 15 residues. The CDR3 here is CASSPSAGQQETQYF. DNA for the CDR3: TGTGCCAGCAGCCCCTCAGCAGGGCAGCAAGAGACCCAGTACTTC.

The chain has TRBV29-1 and TRBJ2-2; 8 bases line up with TRBD1. CDR1 and CDR2 from the germline V gene are SQVTM and ANQGSEA. The CDR3 spans 14 residues. Trimming removed 5 bases from V and 2 bases from J; junction bases left unmatched: 4. The CDR3 protein is CSVRTGINTGELFF. CDR3 DNA: TGCAGCGTTCGGACAGGGATAAACACCGGGGAGCTGTTTTTT.

The CDR3 DNA reads TGTGCCAGTAGTATAGCCGGGGATTTGAACACTGAAGCTTTCTTT. Its translation is CASSIAGDLNTEAFF. J is TRBJ1-1 and V is TRBV19; no reliable D call. Looked up from germline, CDR1 is LNHDA and CDR2 is SQIVND (reference sequence). V was clipped by 1 base and J by 0 bases, with 9 bases between them. This CDR3 spans 15 amino acids.

The chain uses TRBV27 and TRBJ2-7, with 10 positions matching TRBD1. This CDR3 contains 13 residues. The V segment lost 4 bases and the J segment 4 bases; nucleotides outside the gene matches: 1. Germline V gives CDR1 MNHEY, CDR2 SMNVEV (reference sequence). CDR3 sequence (DNA): TGTGCCAGCAGTTGGGACAGGGGATACGAGCAGTACTTC. Translation: CASSWDRGYEQYF.

The rearrangement links TRBV5-1 to TRBJ1-2; no clear D. Trimming shortened V by 0 bases and J by 7 bases, and 13 bases separated the two germline ends. The CDR3 totals 14 residues. Germline V lookup: CDR1 SGHRS, CDR2 YFSETQ. CDR3 protein: CASSLAAEEGGYTF. The CDR3 DNA reads as TGCGCCAGCAGCTTGGCTGCGGAAGAGGGTGGCTACACCTTC.

The chain joins TRBV10-3 to TRBJ1-1; 7 positions match TRBD1. This CDR3 has 15 residues. Germline CDR1 and CDR2: ENHRY and SYGVKD. V dropped 3 bases and J dropped 1; count of bases not matched to a gene: 5. The CDR3 sequence: CAISDADRRNTEAFF. The CDR3 region has the DNA TGTGCCATCAGTGATGCGGACAGGCGGAACACTGAAGCTTTCTTT.

V is TRBV24-1 and J is TRBJ2-1; 9 bases match TRBD1. This CDR3 is 15 amino acids long. The trim removed 3 bases at V and 5 bases at J, leaving 4 bases unmatched. CDR1 and CDR2 from the germline V gene are KGHDR and SFDVKD. The CDR3 loop reads CATSDLGQGNNEQFF. The DNA for the CDR3 is TGTGCCACCAGTGATCTAGGACAGGGGAACAATGAGCAGTTCTTC.

V usage is TRBV19 and J usage is TRBJ1-5; unclear D gene. The V end lost 6 bases, the J end lost 7 bases, and 25 bases lay between the germline ends. Germline V gene sequence: CDR1 LNHDA, CDR2 SQIVND (reference sequence). This CDR3 has 17 amino acids. The CDR3 loop reads CASSRPGQVETQQPQHF. CDR3 coding DNA: TGTGCCAGTAGCCGCCCTGGGCAGGTGGAAACGCAACAGCCCCAGCATTTT.

The V gene is TRBV9, the J gene TRBJ1-5; D may be TRBD1 (6 bases). Trimming removed 3 bases at V and 4 bases at J, with 11 bases between. Germline loops: CDR1 SGDLS, CDR2 YYNGEE. The CDR3 sequence is 14 residues long. CDR3 coding DNA: TGTGCCAGCAGCGAGGAACAGGGAAATCAGCCCCAGCATTTT. Its translation is CASSEEQGNQPQHF.

The chain recombines TRBV5-4 with TRBJ1-2; D possibly corresponds to TRBD1 (6 bases). This CDR3 has 17 amino acids. V dropped 4 bases and J dropped 0 bases, with 19 bases sitting between them. Germline CDR1 reads SGHNT; CDR2 reads YYREEE (reference sequence). The CDR3 nucleotides are TGTGCCAGCAGCCCTAACAGGGCTCCTCCAACTAACTATGGCTACACCTTC. It is translated as CASSPNRAPPTNYGYTF.

The V call is TRBV30, the J call TRBJ1-6; 7 nucleotides line up with TRBD1. CDR1 is GTSNPN and CDR2 is SVGIG in the germline V gene (reference sequence). The length of the CDR3 is 14 residues. The junction had 2 bases not matched to a gene; V was cut back by 1 base and J by 5 bases. The CDR3 nucleotides read TGTGCCTGGAGTGCAGGGGGGAATAATTCACCCCTCCACTTT. It codes for CAWSAGGNNSPLHF.